This TCR beta chain was identified during a study of CXCR3-negative and CXCR3-positive naive CD8 T cells. Study-wide findings and caveats: TRBV-TRBJ usage matched between naive CXCR3-negative and CXCR3-positive cells but not between memory cells. TRB CDR3s were more hydrophobic in CXCR3-positive than in CXCR3-negative naive cells.

Turning to this clonotype: Its antigen remains unidentified.

UMI-tagged TRB cDNA libraries were built via 5' RACE. TCRdb reprocessed the 5' RACE reads and keeps a single row for each CDR3 protein, giving no DNA. The sample table sets out some 60,000 distinct CDR3 sequences. The CDR3 is 15 residues long. Germline CDR1 and CDR2: MNHNS and SASEGT. J is TRBJ2-1 and V is TRBV6-1; TCRdb proposes TRBD1, but this gene call is untestable without DNA. The sample taken for sequencing was naive CXCR3+ CD8+ T cells from blood. This sample's subset: CD45RO-CCR7+CD27+CD95- naive CD8+ T cells expressing CXCR3 (TNR3+). This clonotype originated in a human donor in good health. Some clones in this sample may be carry-over from other donors' samples. CDR3 region: CASSAPGGAGNEQFF.